The 26 T cell receptor beta chains presented below share a single source sample, sequenced in a study of T cells after yellow fever vaccination. TCRdb ran MiXCR on the 5' RACE reads and lists one entry per CDR3 protein. This table has 310,000 or so distinct CDR3 sequences, around 7% appearing once. The sample consisted of PBMCs, taken roughly 46 days after the first yellow fever vaccination. The source of these receptors is a man younger than 35 who received the YFV17D yellow fever vaccine.

The chain couples TRBV12-3 or TRBV12-4 to TRBJ2-1; 15 bases match TRBD2. This CDR3 contains 17 residues. With 5 bases clipped from V and 2 bases from J, the junction kept 4 bases outside the gene matches. The CDR3 DNA is TGTGCCAGCAGTGGACTAGCGGGGGGGCAGGCCTACAATGAGCAGTTCTTC. This codes for CASSGLAGGQAYNEQFF.

This chain links TRBV5-1 with TRBJ2-6, with 10 bases aligning to TRBD1. The CDR3 loop spans 16 amino acids. Per the germline V gene, CDR1 is SGHRS and CDR2 is YFSETQ. J was trimmed by 0 bases and V by 3 bases; bases with no gene match: 0. CDR3 sequence reads: CASSWTGGSGANVLTF. In nucleotides, the CDR3 is TGCGCCAGCAGCTGGACAGGGGGCTCTGGGGCCAACGTCCTGACTTTC. Filled out from reference TRBV5-1 and TRBJ2-6, the complete variable domain reads KAGVTQTPRYLIKTRGQQVTLSCSPISGHRSVSWYQQTPGQGLQFLFEYFSETQRNKGNFPGRFSGRQFSNSRSEMNVSTLELGDSALYLCASSWTGGSGANVLTFGAGSRLTVL.

The chain is built from TRBV23-1 and TRBJ2-2, with a possible D match to TRBD1 (5 bases). TRBV23-1 is noted as an ORF with a role that remains uncertain. The length of the CDR3 is 16 residues. Trimming stripped 4 bases from V and 4 bases from J, with 16 bases between. The CDR3 coding sequence is TGCGCCAGCAGTCCCTTTGCAGGGCGTAGCACCGGGGAGCTGTTTTTT. It encodes CASSPFAGRSTGELFF.

V is TRBV6-1 and J is TRBJ1-1, with 7 bases fitting TRBD1. CDR1 and CDR2 (germline): MNHNS, SASEGT. The V and J ends lost 7 bases and 0 bases, in that order; junction bases with no gene match: 5. The CDR3 is 14 amino acids. For the CDR3, the DNA is TGTGCCAGCACCCACAGGGGAATGAACACTGAAGCTTTCTTT. It encodes CASTHRGMNTEAFF.

This clonotype was seen a handful of times. This sequence joins TRBV28 and TRBJ2-3; tentative D call: TRBD1 (6 bases). CDR3 length equals 16 residues. CDR1 and CDR2 (germline): MDHEN, SYDVKM. V was clipped by 7 bases and J by 2 bases, with 19 bases between them. CDR3 in DNA: TGTGCCAGCAACTTCAAACAGGGTCTCTACACAGATACGCAGTATTTT. It translates to CASNFKQGLYTDTQYF. The variable domain in full, with the rest retrieved from reference TRBV28 and TRBJ2-3, is DVKVTQSSRYLVKRTGEKVFLECVQDMDHENMFWYRQDPGLGLRLIYFSYDVKMKEKGDIPEGYSVSREKKERFSLILESASTNQTSMYLCASNFKQGLYTDTQYFGPGTRLTVL.

This clonotype was seen many times. V and J are TRBV4-1 and TRBJ1-2; maybe TRBD1 (6 bases). V was trimmed by 3 bases and J by 3 bases, leaving 14 bases between them. Germline V lookup: CDR1 MGHRA, CDR2 YSYEKL. The CDR3 length is 15 residues. The DNA of the CDR3 is TGCGCCAGCAGCCACCAGGACAGCCCCTACTATGGCTACACCTTC. This translates into CASSHQDSPYYGYTF.

The chain recombines TRBV4-1 with TRBJ2-7; a weak D match, TRBD1 (5 bases). Deletions cut 3 bases from V and 4 bases from J, with 16 bases between. The length of the CDR3 is 15 residues. Per germline, CDR1 MGHRA and CDR2 YSYEKL. In DNA, the CDR3 is TGCGCCAGCAGCCACGCCCCGGACACGAAGTACGAGCAGTACGTC. Amino acid sequence: CASSHAPDTKYEQYV.

Many counts were recorded for this clonotype. The CDR3 nucleotides read TGTGCCAGCAGTCCGTGGACAGGGAGGGACACTGAAGCTTTCTTT. Its protein is CASSPWTGRDTEAFF. The J gene is TRBJ1-1, the V gene TRBV12-3 or TRBV12-4; TRBD1 agrees at 8 bases. This CDR3 is built from 15 residues. After removal of 5 bases from V and 3 bases from J, the junction contained 8 bases not matched to a gene.

The chain links TRBV7-8 to TRBJ1-1; D unresolved. This CDR3 is 14 amino acids long. Germline-derived CDR1 and CDR2 are SGHVS and FQNEAQ. V lost 3 bases, J lost 2 bases, and 10 bases lay in between. CDR3 protein: CASSFYGGNTEAFF. The CDR3 region has the DNA TGTGCCAGCAGCTTCTACGGAGGAAACACTGAAGCTTTCTTT.

The chain combines TRBV30 with TRBJ1-2; D is uncertain. The CDR3 contains 16 residues. CDR1 and CDR2 (germline): GTSNPN, SVGIG (reference sequence). V lost 2 bases and J lost 5, with 21 bases in between. CDR3 sequence (DNA): TGTGCCTGGAGTCCCCTGGACGGATATCTCTGGTATGGCTACACCTTC. This sequence encodes CAWSPLDGYLWYGYTF.

V usage is TRBV5-4 and J usage is TRBJ2-2, with TRBD2 matching over 8 bases. The germline CDR1 and CDR2 sequences are SGHNT and YYREEE (reference sequence). The J segment lost 5 bases and the V segment lost 0 bases, leaving 6 bases of the junction unmatched. CDR3 size: 16 residues. CDR3: CASSLAGGATTGELFF. For the CDR3, the DNA is TGTGCCAGCAGCTTGGCGGGGGGGGCGACTACCGGGGAGCTGTTTTTT.

This clonotype was seen many times. The rearrangement joins TRBV9 to TRBJ2-5, with TRBD2 identical over 9 bases. CDR1 is SGDLS and CDR2 is YYNGEE in the germline V gene. CDR3 size: 18 residues. V lost 4 bases, J lost 4 bases, and 17 bases stayed unmatched. The CDR3 spells CASSLSAGVAGVLETQYF. CDR3 DNA sequence: TGTGCCAGCAGCCTCTCGGCGGGGGTAGCGGGGGTCCTAGAGACCCAGTACTTC.

This clonotype was counted between two and nine times. This may come from a read error, since a much larger clone is one base off. The V call is TRBV7-2, the J call TRBJ2-3; D gene ambiguous. Trimming removed 5 bases at V and 2 bases at J, with 8 bases between. Germline V lookup: CDR1 SGHTA, CDR2 FQGNSA. There are 13 residues in the CDR3. The CDR3 sequence: CASSPRNTDTQYF. CDR3 DNA sequence: TGTGCCAGCAGCCCTAGGAACACAGATACGCAGTATTTT.

This clonotype was seen only a few times. The chain combines TRBV10-3 with TRBJ2-1; TRBD1 is a possible D gene (5 bases). CDR1 and CDR2 from the germline V gene are ENHRY and SYGVKD. This CDR3 region has 16 residues. With 3 bases removed from V and 0 bases from J, the gap between germline ends came to 12 bases. In nucleotides, the CDR3 is TGTGCCATCAGTGACTTCGGGCAGGGCTCCTACAATGAGCAGTTCTTC. It specifies CAISDFGQGSYNEQFF.

This clonotype was seen more than once but under ten times. The chain is built from TRBV5-1 and TRBJ1-1; D perhaps matches TRBD1 (6 bases). Per germline, CDR1 SGHRS and CDR2 YFSETQ. This CDR3 has 15 residues. Trimming stripped 0 bases from V and 5 bases from J, with 14 bases between. The DNA for the CDR3 is TGCGCCAGCAGCTTGGGCCAGGGGATCGAGACTGAAGCTTTCTTT. Amino acid sequence: CASSLGQGIETEAFF.

The V and J genes are TRBV19 and TRBJ2-1; D is undetermined. V dropped 4 bases and J dropped 6 bases, with 19 bases sitting between them. The CDR3 totals 16 residues. Germline lookup yields CDR1 LNHDA and CDR2 SQIVND (reference sequence). In DNA, the CDR3 is TGTGCCAGTAGTACCCCCCGTCCCGCACAGAGCAATGAGCAGTTCTTC. It translates to CASSTPRPAQSNEQFF.

This chain connects TRBV20-1 to TRBJ2-5; 10 bases match TRBD2. V gave up 1 base and J gave up 4 bases; unmatched junction bases: 6. Germline V CDR1 and CDR2: DFQATT, SNEGSKA (reference sequence). The CDR3 spans 15 residues. The CDR3 DNA reads as TGCAGTGCTAGAGTTAGCGGGGGGCCGGGAGAGACCCAGTACTTC. The encoded protein is CSARVSGGPGETQYF.

The chain combines TRBV7-8 with TRBJ2-2; TRBD2 is a possible D gene (5 bases). V lost 5 bases to trimming and J lost 1 base, with 17 bases between them. The germline CDR1 and CDR2 sequences are SGHVS and FQNEAQ. The CDR3 extends over 17 amino acids. In nucleotides, the CDR3 is TGTGCCAGCAGCCCTATATCCCGTCGGGGGAACACCGGGGAGCTGTTTTTT. Its protein product is CASSPISRRGNTGELFF.

CDR3 DNA: TGCGCCAGCAGCCAGGGGGTGGGGAGTTTGAGATCTGGAAACACCATATATTTT. Translating gives CASSQGVGSLRSGNTIYF. V gene TRBV4-3 combines with J gene TRBJ1-3; a possible D gene is TRBD1 (5 bases). This CDR3 has 18 residues. Germline CDR1 and CDR2: LGHNA and YSLEER. Trimming took off 3 bases at V and 1 base at J, with 19 bases between the two ends.

V gene TRBV5-1 combines with J gene TRBJ1-1; D unresolved. V dropped 4 bases and J dropped 1 base, with 11 bases sitting between them. The V gene's germline CDR1 is SGHRS and CDR2 YFSETQ. The CDR3 covers 14 residues. The CDR3 DNA is TGCGCCAGCAGCGTCGGACGGGAGAACACTGAAGCTTTCTTT. It yields the protein CASSVGRENTEAFF.

The genes are TRBV19 and TRBJ1-5, with TRBD1 matching 9 bases. V lost 3 bases and J lost 7; bases outside the gene matches: 10. The length of the CDR3 is 16 residues. From germline, CDR1 is LNHDA and CDR2 SQIVND (reference sequence). This CDR3 reads CASSMGTGKSGQPQHF. The CDR3 coding sequence is TGTGCCAGTAGTATGGGGACAGGGAAAAGCGGACAGCCCCAGCATTTT.

This chain uses TRBV4-2 with TRBJ2-2, with 8 nucleotides matching TRBD1. V lost 1 base and J lost 5; bases outside the gene matches: 3. CDR3 size: 15 residues. Germline V gene lookup returns CDR1 LGHNA and CDR2 YNFKEQ. CDR3 nucleotides: TGTGCCAGCAGCCAAGCTGACAGGGGTACCGGGGAGCTGTTTTTT. Amino acid sequence: CASSQADRGTGELFF.

The chain joins TRBV4-3 to TRBJ2-3, with 8 bases matching TRBD1. This CDR3 is 15 amino acids long. Unmatched junction bases numbered 1, after V lost 0 bases and J lost 2 bases. Germline CDR1 LGHNA, CDR2 YSLEER. The CDR3 nucleotides read TGCGCCAGCAGCCAAGACAGGGGGCTCACAGATACGCAGTATTTT. The encoded protein is CASSQDRGLTDTQYF.

This chain uses TRBV9 with TRBJ1-1; 9 bases line up with TRBD1. This CDR3 is 15 amino acids long. The germline CDR1 and CDR2 sequences are SGDLS and YYNGEE. The V and J ends lost 3 bases and 5 bases, in that order; junction bases with no gene match: 8. The CDR3 here is CASSGRQGERTEAFF. The CDR3 nucleotides read TGTGCCAGCAGCGGACGACAGGGGGAAAGGACTGAAGCTTTCTTT.

This chain connects TRBV14 to TRBJ2-5; 7 nucleotides align to TRBD1. The CDR3 has 17 amino acids. The V segment lost 3 bases and the J segment 0 bases; nucleotides outside the gene matches: 10. CDR1 is SGHDN, CDR2 FVKESK, per germline. The CDR3 bases are TGTGCCAGCAGCCAGAAACCCGGGACAGCGTACCAAGAGACCCAGTACTTC. Residues: CASSQKPGTAYQETQYF.

This clonotype was counted between two and nine times. The chain joins TRBV3-1 to TRBJ1-2; TRBD1 is a possible D gene (5 bases). Trimming left V 11 bases short and J 8 bases short, with 27 bases between. The germline V gene encodes CDR1 LGHDT and CDR2 YNNKEL (reference sequence). The length of the CDR3 is 15 residues. CDR3 nucleotides: TGTGCCTCCAGCCGCAAGTGGAGGGGATCGGAGGGCTACACCTTC. This sequence encodes CASSRKWRGSEGYTF.